These 30 T cell receptor beta chains originate from one sample sequenced in a study of blood T cells in healthy people across ages. A second PCR of roughly 7 to 11 cycles used a sample-barcoded 5' primer and a J-beta primer mix. MiXCR, applied by TCRdb to the 5' RACE reads, yields one record per CDR3 protein. The table shows 600,000 to 800,000 distinct CDR3 sequences, with roughly half occurring only once. Material for sequencing was blood. These receptors were taken from an elderly woman in good health.

CDR3 in amino acids: CASSQDFGRSVYNEQYF. The CDR3 coding sequence is TGTGCCAGCAGCCAAGACTTCGGACGGAGTGTTTACAATGAGCAGTACTTC. The chain combines TRBV14 with TRBJ2-1; D remains ambiguous. The J call may be wrong; the DNA end is better matched by TRBJ2-7. From germline, CDR1 is SGHDN and CDR2 FVKESK. The CDR3 covers 17 residues.

V is TRBV4-1 and J is TRBJ2-5, with D unclear. The J call may be wrong; the DNA end is better matched by TRBJ2-7. This CDR3 region has 17 residues. Per the germline V gene, CDR1 is MGHRA and CDR2 is YSYEKL. For the CDR3, the DNA is TGCGCCAGCAGCCAAGGGTGGGGTTTTCGCGAACCCTACGAGCAGTACTTC. It specifies CASSQGWGFREPYEQYF.

V gene TRBV6-4 combines with J gene TRBJ2-3; D possibly corresponds to TRBD1 (6 bases). The CDR3 sequence is 15 residues long. V was trimmed by 3 bases and J by 2 bases, leaving 12 bases between them. Germline CDR1 MRHNA, CDR2 SNTAGT. In DNA form, the CDR3 reads TGTGCCAGCAGTGAAAGGGGGAGATTCACAGATACGCAGTATTTT. Its protein is CASSERGRFTDTQYF.

The chain has TRBV6-1 and TRBJ2-7, with TRBD1 identical over 12 bases. V trimming: 2 bases; J trimming: 2 bases; junction bases outside the gene matches: 10. CDR1 is MNHNS, CDR2 SASEGT, per germline. This CDR3 spans 18 amino acids. CDR3: CASSEFGTGGLNTYEQYF. In DNA, the CDR3 is TGTGCCAGCAGTGAATTTGGGACAGGGGGCCTCAATACCTACGAGCAGTACTTC.

The genes are TRBV2 and TRBJ2-3; D may be TRBD1 (6 bases). V was clipped by 3 bases and J by 1 base, with 11 bases between them. CDR3 length: 15 residues. Per the germline V gene, CDR1 is SNHLY and CDR2 is FYNNEI. CDR3: CASSESGVGTDTQYF. As DNA, the CDR3 is TGTGCCAGCAGTGAGTCAGGGGTAGGCACAGATACGCAGTATTTT.

The chain is built from TRBV7-8 and TRBJ2-3; the D is unclear. Germline lookup yields CDR1 SGHVS and CDR2 FQNEAQ. The CDR3 has 15 residues. The V gene lost 4 bases and the J gene lost 2 bases, with 13 bases spanning the gap. CDR3: CASSSGLYFTDTQYF. The CDR3 region has the DNA TGTGCCAGCAGCTCCGGGCTTTACTTCACAGATACGCAGTATTTT.

This clonotype was counted many times. The CDR3 sequence is CASSDSLAAQYF. The CDR3 DNA reads as TGTGCCAGCAGTGATAGCCTAGCAGCGCAGTATTTT. This sequence joins TRBV2 and TRBJ2-3; a weak D match, TRBD2 (5 bases). V was pared by 3 bases and J by 10 bases, with 11 bases between. Germline V gene data show CDR1 as SNHLY and CDR2 as FYNNEI. This CDR3 contains 12 residues.

V and J are TRBV5-8 and TRBJ1-2; D call uncertain. V lost 3 bases and J 6 bases, leaving 12 bases between the germline ends. The germline V gene encodes CDR1 SGHTS and CDR2 YDEGEE. This CDR3 has 13 residues. CDR3 nucleotides: TGTGCCAGCAGCTCCCCCAGCCCACATGGCTACACCTTC. It encodes CASSSPSPHGYTF.

This clonotype was found many times. The chain has TRBV6-5 and TRBJ2-7, with TRBD2 as a possible D gene (5 bases). The V and J ends lost 0 bases and 3 bases respectively, with 9 bases between them. Per germline, CDR1 MNHEY and CDR2 SVGAGI. The CDR3 runs to 14 residues. CDR3 sequence: CASSYSAGHYEQYF. CDR3 in DNA: TGTGCCAGCAGTTACTCTGCGGGTCACTACGAGCAGTACTTC.

V gene TRBV6-1 combines with J gene TRBJ1-2; D remains unclear. V lost 7 bases and J 4 bases, leaving 13 bases between the germline ends. The CDR3 contains 13 residues. Germline CDR1 reads MNHNS; CDR2 reads SASEGT. As DNA, the CDR3 is TGTGCCAGCACCCTGAACCAGCTCTATGGCTACACCTTC. Its translation: CASTLNQLYGYTF.

This clonotype has just one count. With a much larger clone just one base away, this may be a read error. The chain employs TRBV6-6 and TRBJ2-2; D is ambiguous. V was trimmed by 6 bases and J by 4 bases, leaving 9 bases between them. Germline values: CDR1 MNHNY, CDR2 SVGAGI (reference sequence). The CDR3 has 13 amino acids. CDR3 sequence reads: CASRHESTGELFF. The CDR3 DNA reads as TGTGCCAGCAGACATGAGAGCACCGGGGAGCTGTTTTTT.

This clonotype has ten or more counts. This chain joins TRBV5-8 and TRBJ2-5, with a possible D match to TRBD2 (5 bases). The length of the CDR3 is 14 residues. V lost 5 bases and J lost 4, with 15 bases in between. Germline V gene sequence: CDR1 SGHTS, CDR2 YDEGEE. The chain's CDR3 is CASSKDSWGETQYF. CDR3 bases: TGTGCCAGCAGTAAGGACTCTTGGGGAGAGACCCAGTACTTC.

This clonotype appeared many times. This chain uses TRBV20-1 with TRBJ2-1; the D is unclear. The V end was cut by 1 base, the J end by 7 bases, with 11 bases between. Germline V lookup: CDR1 DFQATT, CDR2 SNEGSKA (reference sequence). This CDR3 is 13 amino acids long. CDR3 in DNA: TGCAGTGCTAGAGGGTGGGCCAAAAATGAGCAGTTCTTC. It specifies CSARGWAKNEQFF.

This chain connects TRBV28 to TRBJ2-7; tentatively, D is TRBD2 (6 bases). This CDR3 is built from 13 residues. Trimming stripped 8 bases from V and 4 bases from J, with 15 bases between. The germline V gene has CDR1 MDHEN and CDR2 SYDVKM. The CDR3 protein is CASGTSGVYEQYF. The CDR3 nucleotides read TGTGCCAGCGGGACCTCGGGGGTATACGAGCAGTACTTC.

Many counts were recorded for this clonotype. This chain uses TRBV18 with TRBJ2-7; 8 positions agree with TRBD2. CDR3 length: 16 residues. Trimming at V came to 5 bases and at J to 5 bases, leaving 14 bases not matched to a gene. Germline V gives CDR1 KGHSH, CDR2 LQKENI. The CDR3 protein is CASSTEGVTSDNEQYF. The CDR3 DNA reads TGTGCCAGCTCAACCGAAGGAGTGACTAGCGATAACGAGCAGTACTTC.

This clonotype was counted a few times. This may be a read error: a much more frequent sequence differs by one nucleotide. V and J are TRBV29-1 and TRBJ2-1; 9 bases are a match to TRBD2. The J call may be mistaken, given a closer DNA end match to TRBJ2-7. The germline CDR1 and CDR2 sequences are SQVTM and ANQGSEA. This CDR3 is built from 17 residues. CDR3 loop: CSVEDPAASGTYNEQYF. DNA for the CDR3: TGCAGCGTTGAAGACCCGGCGGCTAGCGGGACTTACAATGAGCAGTACTTC.

This clonotype was seen many times. The V and J genes are TRBV6-1 and TRBJ2-1; D remains unclear. The CDR3 sequence is 13 residues long. V dropped 7 bases and J dropped 5 bases, with 12 bases sitting between them. Germline V lookup: CDR1 MNHNS, CDR2 SASEGT. Here the CDR3 reads CASTKSQNNEQFF. CDR3 DNA sequence: TGTGCCAGCACCAAAAGTCAGAACAATGAGCAGTTCTTC.

This clonotype was observed many times. The V gene is TRBV12-3 or TRBV12-4, the J gene TRBJ2-1, with a weak D call TRBD1 (6 bases). The CDR3 is made up of 15 amino acids. V was clipped by 5 bases and J by 7 bases, with 18 bases between them. CDR3 sequence (DNA): TGTGCCAGCAGTCCCGGACATGGGGGCGGGAATGAGCAGTTCTTC. This encodes CASSPGHGGGNEQFF.

The V call is TRBV29-1, the J call TRBJ2-3, with 9 bases aligning to TRBD1. Trimming took 6 bases from V and 8 from J; bases not matched to a gene: 12. CDR3 size: 14 residues. Germline assignment: CDR1 SQVTM and CDR2 ANQGSEA. This CDR3 is CSVSRDRASGTQYF. DNA of the CDR3: TGCAGCGTAAGCCGGGACAGGGCGTCGGGTACGCAGTATTTT.

Regarding this clonotype: This may be a read error: a much more frequent sequence differs by one nucleotide. V is TRBV29-1 and J is TRBJ2-6; D gene unclear. In germline, CDR1 is SQVTM, CDR2 ANQGSEA. The length of the CDR3 is 15 residues. The CDR3 loop reads CGVVLVASGANVLTF. DNA for the CDR3: TGCGGCGTTGTCCTGGTCGCCTCTGGGGCCAACGTCCTGACTTTC.

This clonotype occurred many times. This rearrangement joins TRBV4-2 to TRBJ1-2; D uncertain. The CDR3 covers 14 residues. Germline loops: CDR1 LGHNA, CDR2 YNFKEQ. With 0 bases removed from V and 2 bases from J, the gap between germline ends came to 7 bases. The CDR3 DNA follows: TGTGCCAGCAGCCAAGACGGATGGAACTATGGCTACACCTTC. It translates to CASSQDGWNYGYTF.

With respect to this clonotype: A read error is possible here, since a much larger clone lies one base away. The J gene is TRBJ2-5, the V gene TRBV20-1; tentatively, D is TRBD2 (6 bases). V was shortened by 5 bases and J by 11 bases, with 15 bases between the two germline ends. CDR1 and CDR2 from the germline V gene are DFQATT and SNEGSKA (reference sequence). This CDR3 has 11 residues. The CDR3 nucleotides are TGCAGTGCTGGGGGAGGTTGGGAGCAGTACTTC. As protein: CSAGGGWEQYF.

The chain couples TRBV4-2 to TRBJ2-1; D possibly matches TRBD1 or TRBD2 (6 bases each). V lost 0 bases, J lost 2 bases, and 11 bases lay in between. Looked up from germline, CDR1 is LGHNA and CDR2 is YNFKEQ. The CDR3 sequence is 16 residues long. The CDR3 protein is CASSQEVGGAYNEQFF. The CDR3 nucleotides are TGTGCCAGCAGCCAAGAAGTCGGGGGCGCCTACAATGAGCAGTTCTTC.

This clonotype has a count of ten or more. The rearrangement links TRBV7-2 to TRBJ1-2; TRBD1 matches at 7 bases. The CDR3 length is 14 residues. Trimming at V came to 1 base and at J to 2 bases, leaving 1 base not matched to a gene. Germline lookup yields CDR1 SGHTA and CDR2 FQGNSA. The CDR3 coding sequence is TGTGCCAGCAGCTTAGTACAGGGGAACTATGGCTACACCTTC. Protein: CASSLVQGNYGYTF. Looking up the rest from reference TRBV7-2 and TRBJ1-2 gives the full variable domain: GAGVSQSPSNKVTEKGKDVELRCDPISGHTALYWYRQSLGQGLEFLIYFQGNSAPDKSGLPSDRFSAERTGGSVSTLTIQRTQQEDSAVYLCASSLVQGNYGYTFGSGTRLTVV.

This clonotype was observed many times. The chain links TRBV20-1 to TRBJ2-5; TRBD2 agrees at 11 bases. The V and J ends lost 6 bases and 5 bases, in that order; junction bases with no gene match: 14. Germline loops: CDR1 DFQATT, CDR2 SNEGSKA (reference sequence). This CDR3 comprises 16 residues. CDR3 in DNA: TGCAGTGCCATCACCACTAGCGGGAGAGTCCTCGAGACCCAGTACTTC. Translating gives CSAITTSGRVLETQYF.

This clonotype was seen many times. The chain combines TRBV7-3 with TRBJ2-1, with D possibly called TRBD1 or TRBD2 (6 bases each). CDR3 length: 14 residues. Germline V gives CDR1 SGHTA, CDR2 FQGTGA. Trimming shortened V by 6 bases and J by 4 bases, and 13 bases separated the two germline ends. For the CDR3, the DNA is TGTGCCAGCAGGGGGGCTAGCGCTTACAATGAGCAGTTCTTC. This gives the protein CASRGASAYNEQFF.

The CDR3 DNA is TGTGCCAGCAGCCATCGACTAGCGGGGAGCCAAGAGACCCAGTACTTC. Translated: CASSHRLAGSQETQYF. The chain carries TRBV14 and TRBJ2-5; 11 nucleotides match TRBD2. The CDR3 has 16 amino acids. With 3 bases clipped from V and 1 base from J, the junction kept 4 bases outside the gene matches. CDR1 and CDR2 from the germline V gene are SGHDN and FVKESK.

This clonotype was observed a handful of times. This chain connects TRBV6-1 to TRBJ2-5, with D perhaps matching TRBD2 (5 bases). Trimming took off 7 bases at V and 7 bases at J, with 16 bases between the two ends. The CDR3 is 13 amino acids. Looked up from germline, CDR1 is MNHNS and CDR2 is SASEGT. The CDR3 coding sequence is TGTGCCAGCATGGTTTCGGGAATGGGGACCCAGTACTTC. Encoded protein: CASMVSGMGTQYF.

This clonotype was picked up many times. This CDR3 is CASSFEPQETQYF. CDR3 coding DNA: TGCGCCAGCAGCTTTGAGCCACAAGAGACCCAGTACTTC. The chain uses TRBV5-1 and TRBJ2-5; D gene uncertain. V was pared by 2 bases and J by 2 bases, with 7 bases between. CDR3 size: 13 residues. Looked up from germline, CDR1 is SGHRS and CDR2 is YFSETQ. Drawing the rest from reference TRBV5-1 and TRBJ2-5, the complete variable domain is KAGVTQTPRYLIKTRGQQVTLSCSPISGHRSVSWYQQTPGQGLQFLFEYFSETQRNKGNFPGRFSGRQFSNSRSEMNVSTLELGDSALYLCASSFEPQETQYFGPGTRLLVL.

The chain joins TRBV6-5 to TRBJ2-5, with 12 bases identical to TRBD2. The CDR3 contains 16 residues. Germline V gene data show CDR1 as MNHEY and CDR2 as SVGAGI. V shed 5 bases, J shed 11 bases, and the junction held 15 bases outside the gene matches. The CDR3 here is CASSRGLAGDGNEQYF. The CDR3, as DNA: TGTGCCAGCAGTCGGGGACTAGCGGGCGACGGTAATGAGCAGTACTTC.